The 32 T cell receptor beta chains reported below all come from one sample, sequenced in a study of vaccination effects on CD4 cells after COVID-19 (dated by TCRdb to between 2022 and 2023). In the ViraFEST assay, PBMC were stimulated with viral peptide pools, and TCR sequencing was then used to find antigen-specific CD4+ T cell clonotypes based on their expansion. After less than 13 days of culture, CD4+ T cells were isolated with the EasySep CD4+ T cell isolation kit. Negative nucleocapsid antibody results before and after vaccination confirmed that the healthy vaccine recipients had no prior SARS-CoV-2 infection. No antigens are known for them. The library was made by the immunoSEQ multiplex PCR assay. As stored in TCRdb, this immuneACCESS dataset retains in-frame rearrangements with V and J assigned. A fraction of the clones does not appear; measured against another copy, unresolved V genes explain less than half of the discrepancy, and the remainder lacks a known reason. This sample comprises around 71,000 clones, roughly three quarters of them detected only once. The ten largest account for roughly 4% of the sample.

Here the sequenced sample was CD4+ T cells from PBMCs cultured with HCoV-OC43 spike peptides, taken before COVID-19 vaccination. The sample's cell subset or site, from its label and the paper: HCoV-OC43 spike overlapping peptide pool stimulation. The receptors here all came from a human donor who received a COVID-19 vaccine.

This clone occurred a few times. The chain joins TRBV24-1 to TRBJ1-5, with D maybe TRBD1 (5 bases). Trimming took off 10 bases at V and 5 bases at J, with 17 bases between the two ends. This CDR3 contains 14 residues. Germline-derived CDR1 and CDR2 are KGHDR and SFDVKD. CDR3 loop: CATSPRDGYQPQHF. DNA for the CDR3: TGTGCCACTAGTCCCCGGGACGGGTATCAGCCCCAGCATTTT.

V usage is TRBV15 and J usage is TRBJ2-2; weak D call: TRBD1 (5 bases). CDR3 length equals 15 residues. Trimming shortened V by 5 bases and J by 1 base, and 11 bases separated the two germline ends. The germline V gene encodes CDR1 LNHNV and CDR2 YYDKDF (reference sequence). The CDR3, as DNA: TGTGCCACCAGCTCTCGACAGAGGAACACCGGGGAGCTGTTTTTT. It specifies CATSSRQRNTGELFF.

The genes are TRBV24-1 and TRBJ2-3, with TRBD1 matching 12 bases. With 5 bases clipped from V and 3 bases from J, the junction kept 8 bases outside the gene matches. Germline V gene data show CDR1 as KGHDR and CDR2 as SFDVKD. CDR3 length: 17 residues. The CDR3 DNA is TGTGCCACCAGTGTTGGGACAGGGGGCTTTAGGACAGATACGCAGTATTTT. Translating it yields CATSVGTGGFRTDTQYF.

This clone was detected a few times. The J gene is TRBJ1-6, the V gene TRBV5-1; no reliable D call. V lost 0 bases, J lost 5 bases, and 15 bases lay in between. The CDR3 has 17 amino acids. Germline CDR1 and CDR2: SGHRS and YFSETQ. The CDR3, as DNA: TGCGCCAGCAGCTTGGAGGGCGACGGCTGGGATAATTCACCCCTCCACTTT. This gives the protein CASSLEGDGWDNSPLHF.

The chain combines TRBV18 with TRBJ2-5; weak D call: TRBD1 (6 bases). The CDR3 contains 14 residues. Per germline, CDR1 KGHSH and CDR2 LQKENI. Trimming removed 2 bases from V and 7 bases from J, with 14 bases in between. The CDR3 coding sequence is TGTGCCAGCTCACCAACAGGGTCCCCGGGGACCCAGTACTTC. Translation: CASSPTGSPGTQYF.

This sequence joins TRBV7-8 and TRBJ2-7, with D hard to call. Germline lookup yields CDR1 SGHVS and CDR2 FQNEAQ. The ends were cut back, 5 bases at V and 0 bases at J, with 8 bases in the middle. The CDR3 consists of 13 residues. The CDR3 here is CASSKPHSYEQYV. The CDR3 DNA is TGTGCCAGCAGCAAACCCCACTCCTACGAGCAGTACGTC.

V usage is TRBV3-1 (or the pseudogene TRBV3-2) and J usage is TRBJ2-3; D not certain. The CDR3 sequence is 11 residues long. Germline V gene lookup returns CDR1 LGHDT and CDR2 YNNKEL (reference sequence). Trimming took 5 bases from V and 2 from J, leaving 2 bases between them. CDR3 amino acids: CASSFTDTQYF. As DNA, the CDR3 is TGTGCCAGCAGCTTCACAGATACGCAGTATTTT.

This chain uses TRBV2 with TRBJ1-2; the D is unclear. Germline V gene lookup returns CDR1 SNHLY and CDR2 FYNNEI. The CDR3 is 13 amino acids. With 4 bases removed from V and 7 bases from J, the gap between germline ends came to 13 bases. As DNA, the CDR3 is TGTGCCAGCAGTGGAGAAGGGTTCAGTGGCTACACCTTC. It is translated as CASSGEGFSGYTF.

The CDR3 sequence is CATSDPGQGGETQYF. CDR3 nucleotide sequence: TGTGCCACCAGTGACCCCGGACAGGGAGGAGAGACCCAGTACTTC. The chain employs TRBV24-1 and TRBJ2-5, with 8 bases aligning to TRBD1. Looked up from germline, CDR1 is KGHDR and CDR2 is SFDVKD. The CDR3 extends over 15 amino acids. J lost 4 bases, V lost 4 bases, and 7 bases had no gene match.

This clone was found a few times. This chain uses TRBV24-1 with TRBJ1-5; no clear D gene. Trimming shortened V by 3 bases and J by 4 bases, and 9 bases separated the two germline ends. CDR3 size: 14 residues. Germline V lookup: CDR1 KGHDR, CDR2 SFDVKD. The DNA for the CDR3 is TGTGCCACCAGTGATGTTACAGCGAATCAGCCCCAGCATTTT. This encodes CATSDVTANQPQHF.

V gene TRBV28 combines with J gene TRBJ2-6; D not resolved. The CDR3 sequence is 13 residues long. V was pared by 6 bases and J by 1 base, with 4 bases between. CDR1 and CDR2 (germline): MDHEN, SYDVKM. The CDR3 DNA reads TGTGCCAGCAGAAGATCTGGGGCCAACGTCCTGACTTTC. Translated, it gives CASRRSGANVLTF.

The rearrangement links TRBV6-5 to TRBJ2-1; D unclear. Germline V gene sequence: CDR1 MNHEY, CDR2 SVGAGI. V was cut by 2 bases and J by 6 bases, with 11 bases left in between. The length of the CDR3 is 14 residues. CDR3 sequence: CASSYPTRGNEQFF. CDR3 nucleotides: TGTGCCAGCAGTTACCCGACCCGTGGCAATGAGCAGTTCTTC.

This chain uses TRBV30 with TRBJ2-5, with 8 bases aligning to TRBD1. V was pared by 2 bases and J by 3 bases, with 8 bases of the junction left unmatched. CDR1 is GTSNPN, CDR2 SVGIG, per germline (reference sequence). This CDR3 is built from 15 residues. In DNA form, the CDR3 reads TGTGCCTGGAGTTCAGGACAGGGTGAGGAAGAGACCCAGTACTTC. This translates into CAWSSGQGEEETQYF.

The chain has TRBV7-9 and TRBJ2-7, with D possibly TRBD2 on 6 matching bases. The CDR3 extends over 13 amino acids. Germline V lookup: CDR1 SEHNR, CDR2 FQNEAQ (reference sequence). V was shortened by 3 bases and J by 7 bases, with 13 bases between the two germline ends. This CDR3 is CASSFTGGGEQYV. The DNA for the CDR3 is TGTGCCAGCAGCTTTACCGGGGGTGGTGAGCAGTACGTC.

The chain has TRBV5-1 and TRBJ2-5, with 11 bases lining up with TRBD1. The CDR3 is 17 residues long. V lost 2 bases and J lost 4; bases outside the gene matches: 10. CDR1 and CDR2 from the germline V gene are SGHRS and YFSETQ. CDR3 residues: CASSLWSSGQGGETQYF. The CDR3, as DNA: TGCGCCAGCAGCTTATGGAGCTCGGGACAGGGGGGAGAGACCCAGTACTTC. The full variable domain, completed using reference TRBV5-1 and TRBJ2-5, is KAGVTQTPRYLIKTRGQQVTLSCSPISGHRSVSWYQQTPGQGLQFLFEYFSETQRNKGNFPGRFSGRQFSNSRSEMNVSTLELGDSALYLCASSLWSSGQGGETQYFGPGTRLLVL.

This clone was counted once. The V and J genes are TRBV7-2 and TRBJ1-1; D may be TRBD1 (6 bases). CDR3 length: 13 amino acids. The V gene lost 7 bases and the J gene lost 1 base, with 10 bases spanning the gap. Germline V gene sequence: CDR1 SGHTA, CDR2 FQGNSA. The CDR3 sequence: CASTPDRNTEAFF. The CDR3 DNA follows: TGTGCCAGCACCCCGGACAGGAACACTGAAGCTTTCTTT.

The V call is TRBV2, the J call TRBJ1-1; possibly TRBD1 for D (5 bases). Germline V gene data show CDR1 as SNHLY and CDR2 as FYNNEI. Trimming removed 4 bases at V and 1 base at J, with 13 bases between. This CDR3 is 15 amino acids long. As DNA, the CDR3 is TGTGCCAGCAGTGTGTCCGAGGGGACGAACACTGAAGCTTTCTTT. Translated: CASSVSEGTNTEAFF.

This clone has more than one count but fewer than ten. The V and J genes are TRBV30 and TRBJ1-2; 9 bases line up with TRBD1. CDR1 GTSNPN and CDR2 SVGIG come from the germline V gene (reference sequence). The CDR3 sequence is 17 residues long. V was clipped by 0 bases and J by 3 bases; unmatched bases: 11. In nucleotides, the CDR3 is TGTGCCTGGAGTGTGGGGGACAGGGCCCCCAACGACTATGGCTACACCTTC. Its translation is CAWSVGDRAPNDYGYTF.

The chain employs TRBV5-6 and TRBJ2-3; D might be TRBD2 (6 bases). Germline loops: CDR1 SGHDT, CDR2 YYEEEE. The CDR3 is 13 residues long. Trimming pared 3 bases from V and 6 bases from J, leaving 11 bases between. This CDR3 is CASSSRGSDTQYF. CDR3 coding DNA: TGTGCCAGCAGCTCCCGGGGGTCGGATACGCAGTATTTT.

This chain uses TRBV18 with TRBJ2-5; D remains unclear. V dropped 2 bases and J dropped 2 bases, with 6 bases sitting between them. The CDR3 contains 13 residues. In germline, CDR1 is KGHSH, CDR2 LQKENI. The CDR3 loop reads CASSPNRQETQYF. CDR3 bases: TGTGCCAGCTCACCAAACCGTCAAGAGACCCAGTACTTC. The variable domain in full, completed from reference TRBV18 and TRBJ2-5, reads NAGVMQNPRHLVRRRGQEARLRCSPMKGHSHVYWYRQLPEEGLKFMVYLQKENIIDESGMPKERFSAEFPKEGPSILRIQQVVRGDSAAYFCASSPNRQETQYFGPGTRLLVL.

The chain recombines TRBV27 with TRBJ2-3; TRBD1 aligns across 9 bases. Looked up from germline, CDR1 is MNHEY and CDR2 is SMNVEV (reference sequence). This CDR3 is 15 amino acids long. Trimming cost V 7 bases and J 2 bases; bases outside gene matches: 7. This CDR3 is CASTERDRDTDTQYF. CDR3 in DNA: TGTGCCAGCACGGAAAGGGACAGGGACACAGATACGCAGTATTTT.

The gene calls are TRBV18 and TRBJ2-3; the D call may be TRBD1 or TRBD2 (6 bases each). Trimming pared 3 bases from V and 3 bases from J, leaving 13 bases between. The CDR3 length is 15 residues. Germline CDR1 KGHSH, CDR2 LQKENI. In DNA, the CDR3 is TGTGCCAGCTCACCCTTCACAGGGAGGACAGATACGCAGTATTTT. It yields the protein CASSPFTGRTDTQYF.

The genes are TRBV5-1 and TRBJ2-5, with D possibly matching TRBD1 (6 bases). The CDR3 length is 14 residues. Per the germline V gene, CDR1 is SGHRS and CDR2 is YFSETQ. Between the trimmed V and J ends, which lost 2 bases and 3 bases, there was a span of 11 bases. The CDR3, as DNA: TGCGCCAGCAGCTTACCCAGGGGAGAAGAGACCCAGTACTTC. This gives the protein CASSLPRGEETQYF. The full variable domain, rest sourced from reference TRBV5-1 and TRBJ2-5, is KAGVTQTPRYLIKTRGQQVTLSCSPISGHRSVSWYQQTPGQGLQFLFEYFSETQRNKGNFPGRFSGRQFSNSRSEMNVSTLELGDSALYLCASSLPRGEETQYFGPGTRLLVL.

The chain couples TRBV20-1 to TRBJ1-1; no firm D call. Germline assignment: CDR1 DFQATT and CDR2 SNEGSKA (reference sequence). There are 11 residues in the CDR3. The CDR3 sequence is CRGHGDTEAFF. The DNA for the CDR3 is TGCAGAGGGCATGGGGACACTGAAGCTTTCTTT.

The V gene is TRBV7-2, the J gene TRBJ2-5; D is unclear. Trimming removed 4 bases from V and 1 base from J, with 13 bases in between. The CDR3 is 15 residues long. Germline V gene data show CDR1 as SGHTA and CDR2 as FQGNSA. CDR3 residues: CASSSAPAVQETQYF. CDR3 DNA: TGTGCCAGCAGCTCAGCGCCGGCCGTCCAAGAGACCCAGTACTTC.

The chain uses TRBV6-5 and TRBJ2-5; possibly TRBD1 for D (6 bases). Per the germline V gene, CDR1 is MNHEY and CDR2 is SVGAGI. The CDR3 spans 13 residues. With 9 bases removed from V and 4 bases from J, the gap between germline ends came to 15 bases. CDR3 in amino acids: CASLDQGPETQYF. The CDR3 coding sequence is TGTGCCAGTTTAGACCAGGGGCCAGAGACCCAGTACTTC.

The CDR3 spells CASSESAFGNEKLFF. The CDR3 DNA reads TGTGCCAGCAGTGAGTCGGCCTTCGGGAATGAAAAACTGTTTTTT. The chain employs TRBV6-4 and TRBJ1-4, with no clear D. This CDR3 contains 15 residues. Germline CDR1 MRHNA, CDR2 SNTAGT. V gave up 3 bases and J gave up 5 bases, with 13 bases separating them.

V gene TRBV3-1 (or the pseudogene TRBV3-2) combines with J gene TRBJ1-2, with 7 positions matching TRBD1. J lost 2 bases, V lost 0 bases, and 9 bases had no gene match. Per the germline V gene, CDR1 is LGHDT and CDR2 is YNNKEL (reference sequence). This CDR3 region has 17 residues. The CDR3 coding sequence is TGTGCCAGCAGCCAAGAAGGATGGGACAGAAAAAACTATGGCTACACCTTC. The encoded protein is CASSQEGWDRKNYGYTF.

The V and J genes are TRBV7-2 and TRBJ2-4; 7 nucleotides align to TRBD1. CDR1 SGHTA and CDR2 FQGNSA come from the germline V gene. With 5 bases clipped from V and 2 bases from J, the junction kept 9 bases outside the gene matches. The CDR3 length is 16 residues. The CDR3: CASSPGQLLSKNIQYF. The CDR3, as DNA: TGTGCCAGCAGCCCGGGACAGCTCCTCTCCAAAAACATTCAGTACTTC.

This chain joins TRBV9 and TRBJ1-5; no definite D call. The CDR3 consists of 13 residues. Germline-derived CDR1 and CDR2 are SGDLS and YYNGEE. Trimming took 4 bases from V and 3 from J, leaving 8 bases between them. The CDR3 DNA sequence: TGTGCCAGCAGCTGGGATCTCAATCAGCCCCAGCATTTT. Amino acids: CASSWDLNQPQHF.

This clone was seen a single time. The chain links TRBV6-5 to TRBJ2-3; TRBD1 is a possible D gene (6 bases). Germline values: CDR1 MNHEY, CDR2 SVGAGI. The CDR3 totals 15 residues. V lost 2 bases, J lost 3 bases, and 12 bases lay in between. The CDR3 DNA sequence: TGTGCCAGCAGTTACAGGGGGACACTAACAGATACGCAGTATTTT. Amino acid sequence: CASSYRGTLTDTQYF.

The chain carries TRBV5-6 and TRBJ2-5; 12 bases agree with TRBD2. Germline loops: CDR1 SGHDT, CDR2 YYEEEE. Unmatched junction bases numbered 4, after V lost 3 bases and J lost 4 bases. CDR3 length equals 15 residues. The CDR3 coding sequence is TGTGCCAGCAGCTCTCCGACTAGCGGGGGAGAGACCCAGTACTTC. The encoded protein is CASSSPTSGGETQYF.